A single sample gave rise to the 30 T cell receptor beta chains below, sequenced in a study of blood T cell repertoires in COVID-19. The assay was immunoSEQ multiplex PCR, and TCRdb's table has in-frame clones only and misses some. The sample comprises 85,000 to 130,000 clones, about nine tenths of which are singletons, and 15% rests with the top ten. Sequencing used peripheral blood. These receptors originate from a man aged 45-65 years with acute or convalescent COVID-19.

The chain employs TRBV28 and TRBJ1-3; D is possibly TRBD1 (6 bases). The CDR3 contains 15 residues. CDR1 is MDHEN and CDR2 is SYDVKM in the germline V gene. V lost 7 bases, J lost 2 bases, and 15 bases lay in between. In DNA, the CDR3 is TGTGCCAGCATTCCCTCCAGGGGTACTGGAAACACCATATATTTT. This translates into CASIPSRGTGNTIYF.

The chain recombines TRBV27 with TRBJ2-2, with 8 bases that match TRBD1. Trimming cost V 4 bases and J 7 bases; bases outside gene matches: 11. Germline V lookup: CDR1 MNHEY, CDR2 SMNVEV (reference sequence). The CDR3 totals 16 residues. CDR3 residues: CASSSKRTGKNGELFF. The CDR3 nucleotides are TGTGCCAGCAGTTCGAAACGGACAGGGAAGAACGGGGAGCTGTTTTTT.

In this sample, this clone turned up once. This sequence joins TRBV9 and TRBJ2-2; tentatively, D is TRBD2 (5 bases). CDR1 SGDLS and CDR2 YYNGEE come from the germline V gene. The CDR3 has 14 amino acids. V dropped 3 bases and J dropped 7 bases, with 13 bases sitting between them. The CDR3 region has the DNA TGTGCCAGCAGCGGCGGGTTTGGGGACGGGGAGCTGTTTTTT. This sequence encodes CASSGGFGDGELFF.

This clone was counted between two and nine times. The CDR3 coding sequence is TGTGCCAGCAGCCAAGATGTACGGATAGACACTAACTATGGCTACACCTTC. It codes for CASSQDVRIDTNYGYTF. The chain uses TRBV4-2 and TRBJ1-2; D gene uncertain. Trimming shortened V by 0 bases and J by 0 bases, and 14 bases separated the two germline ends. Germline values: CDR1 LGHNA, CDR2 YNFKEQ. This CDR3 is 17 amino acids long.

J is TRBJ2-7 and V is TRBV5-4; D is ambiguous. The CDR3 is made up of 16 amino acids. Germline CDR1 reads SGHNT; CDR2 reads YYREEE (reference sequence). V gave up 4 bases and J gave up 2 bases, with 19 bases separating them. DNA for the CDR3: TGTGCCAGCAGCCTATCTGCTGCAAAGAGCCCCTACGAGCAGTACTTC. Translating gives CASSLSAAKSPYEQYF.

V is TRBV5-1 and J is TRBJ2-7; 10 positions agree with TRBD2. Trimming cost V 1 base and J 5 bases; bases outside gene matches: 3. CDR3 size: 14 residues. CDR1 is SGHRS, CDR2 YFSETQ, per germline. CDR3 amino acids: CASSLSGRADEQYF. The CDR3 coding sequence is TGCGCCAGCAGCTTGAGCGGGAGGGCCGACGAGCAGTACTTC.

The sample holds a few counts of this clone. V and J are TRBV3-1 (or the pseudogene TRBV3-2) and TRBJ1-5, with D uncertain. Trimming left V 1 base short and J 0 bases short, with 7 bases between. Germline V lookup: CDR1 LGHDT, CDR2 YNNKEL (reference sequence). The CDR3 runs to 15 residues. The chain's CDR3 is CASSQGLYSNQPQHF. CDR3 bases: TGTGCCAGCAGCCAAGGACTTTATAGCAATCAGCCCCAGCATTTT.

The gene calls are TRBV5-1 and TRBJ2-1, with 7 bases aligning to TRBD2. The CDR3 has 13 residues. Germline V gene data show CDR1 as SGHRS and CDR2 as YFSETQ. The V gene end was trimmed by 2 bases and the J gene end by 6 bases; junction bases not matched to a gene: 2. As DNA, the CDR3 is TGCGCCAGCAGCTTTGGGGAGGGCAATGAGCAGTTCTTC. It is translated as CASSFGEGNEQFF.

The rearrangement uses TRBV4-2 and TRBJ2-1; 11 nucleotides line up with TRBD2. After removal of 0 bases from V and 6 bases from J, the junction contained 4 bases not matched to a gene. The CDR3 loop spans 16 amino acids. Germline CDR1 reads LGHNA; CDR2 reads YNFKEQ. CDR3 sequence (DNA): TGTGCCAGCAGCCAAGAAGGGCTAGCGGGAGGCAATGAGCAGTTCTTC. It yields the protein CASSQEGLAGGNEQFF.

The chain has TRBV5-1 and TRBJ1-4, with a tentative D call TRBD1 (6 bases). The V gene's germline CDR1 is SGHRS and CDR2 YFSETQ. CDR3 size: 14 residues. The germline V and J ends were trimmed by 4 bases and 4 bases, with 11 bases remaining between them. CDR3 sequence (DNA): TGCGCCAGCAGCCAACAGGGTTATAATGAAAAACTGTTTTTT. Amino acid sequence: CASSQQGYNEKLFF.

The DNA of the CDR3 is TGTGCCAGCAGTTACTCGCGACGAGGAGGCGACGAGCAGTACTTC. Residues: CASSYSRRGGDEQYF. V and J are TRBV6-2 or TRBV6-3 and TRBJ2-7; possibly TRBD2 for D (5 bases). This CDR3 has 15 amino acids. Trimming pared 0 bases from V and 5 bases from J, leaving 14 bases between. Germline lookup yields CDR1 MNHEY and CDR2 SVGEGT.

CDR3 residues: CATSRDQGTDTQYF. As DNA, the CDR3 is TGTGCCACCAGCAGAGATCAGGGCACAGATACGCAGTATTTT. The rearrangement joins TRBV15 to TRBJ2-3; D not resolved. CDR1 is LNHNV and CDR2 is YYDKDF in the germline V gene (reference sequence). This CDR3 has 14 amino acids. V was shortened by 0 bases and J by 1 base, with 5 bases between the two germline ends. The full variable domain, rest sourced from reference TRBV15 and TRBJ2-3, is DAMVIQNPRYQVTQFGKPVTLSCSQTLNHNVMYWYQQKSSQAPKLLFHYYDKDFNNEADTPDNFQSRRPNTSFCFLDIRSPGLGDTAMYLCATSRDQGTDTQYFGPGTRLTVL.

The chain recombines TRBV5-6 with TRBJ2-2, with unresolved D. The V end was cut by 1 base, the J end by 7 bases, with 11 bases between. The CDR3 contains 14 residues. The germline gives CDR1 SGHDT, CDR2 YYEEEE. As DNA, the CDR3 is TGTGCCAGCAGCTTGACTTGGTCGAGCGGGGAGCTGTTTTTT. It translates to CASSLTWSSGELFF.

This clone showed up just once. V is TRBV5-1 and J is TRBJ2-1; 10 bases fit TRBD1. This CDR3 contains 17 residues. The germline gives CDR1 SGHRS, CDR2 YFSETQ. Trimming removed 5 bases from V and 5 bases from J; junction bases left unmatched: 13. The CDR3 sequence is CASRENSGQGLNNEQFF. The CDR3, as DNA: TGCGCCAGCAGGGAAAACTCGGGACAGGGGCTCAACAATGAGCAGTTCTTC.

The V gene is TRBV18, the J gene TRBJ2-3; maybe TRBD1 (6 bases). V lost 1 base and J lost 0, with 8 bases in between. The germline V gene encodes CDR1 KGHSH and CDR2 LQKENI. The CDR3 has 15 amino acids. In nucleotides, the CDR3 is TGTGCCAGCTCACCACGACAGGACAGCACAGATACGCAGTATTTT. Translated: CASSPRQDSTDTQYF. Complete variable domain (other parts from reference TRBV18 and TRBJ2-3): NAGVMQNPRHLVRRRGQEARLRCSPMKGHSHVYWYRQLPEEGLKFMVYLQKENIIDESGMPKERFSAEFPKEGPSILRIQQVVRGDSAAYFCASSPRQDSTDTQYFGPGTRLTVL.

The chain links TRBV24-1 to TRBJ2-3, with D possibly being TRBD2 (7 bases). The V end was cut by 9 bases, the J end by 6 bases, with 18 bases between. This CDR3 has 14 amino acids. CDR1 and CDR2 from the germline V gene are KGHDR and SFDVKD. CDR3 loop: CATGGDNRWDTQYF. For the CDR3, the DNA is TGTGCCACCGGGGGGGACAACCGATGGGATACGCAGTATTTT.

This clone was observed a few times. V and J are TRBV12-3 or TRBV12-4 and TRBJ1-4, with D maybe TRBD1 (5 bases). The CDR3 spans 13 residues. V shed 4 bases and J shed 8 bases, with 11 bases lying between them. CDR3 residues: CASSSGSREKLFF. CDR3 nucleotides: TGTGCCAGCAGTTCAGGGTCGCGGGAAAAACTGTTTTTT.

J is TRBJ2-3 and V is TRBV11-3, with a tentative D call TRBD1 (5 bases). Germline CDR1 and CDR2: SGHNT and YENEEA. The CDR3 covers 15 residues. V was pared by 1 base and J by 6 bases, with 14 bases between. The DNA of the CDR3 is TGTGCCAGCAGCTTAGGGGGCCTTTCAGGGGATACGCAGTATTTT. It specifies CASSLGGLSGDTQYF.

The rearrangement joins TRBV19 to TRBJ1-1; D gene unclear. CDR3 length: 15 amino acids. CDR1 and CDR2 (germline): LNHDA, SQIVND (reference sequence). V was cut by 1 base and J by 2 bases, with 11 bases left in between. The CDR3 DNA is TGTGCCAGTAGTATAGCGGTCTCCGCAAACACTGAAGCTTTCTTT. Its translation is CASSIAVSANTEAFF.

This chain uses TRBV28 with TRBJ1-5; 9 bases agree with TRBD1. V shed 3 bases and J 7 bases; nucleotides not matched to a gene: 10. The CDR3 has 16 residues. CDR1 is MDHEN, CDR2 SYDVKM, per germline. The CDR3 bases are TGTGCCAGCAGTTTGGCGGGACAGGGCCAAAACCAGCCCCAGCATTTT. The encoded protein is CASSLAGQGQNQPQHF.

V usage is TRBV9 and J usage is TRBJ2-6; no reliable D call. V shed 3 bases and J shed 0 bases, with 13 bases lying between them. The germline V gene encodes CDR1 SGDLS and CDR2 YYNGEE. The CDR3 is 17 residues long. CDR3: CASSGKMTYSGANVLTF. The CDR3 nucleotides are TGTGCCAGCAGCGGAAAGATGACTTACTCTGGGGCCAACGTCCTGACTTTC.

The chain employs TRBV7-2 and TRBJ1-5; D might be TRBD1 (5 bases). Between the trimmed V and J ends, which lost 3 bases and 4 bases, there was a span of 13 bases. This CDR3 comprises 15 residues. Germline values: CDR1 SGHTA, CDR2 FQGNSA. CDR3 region: CASSLGGDGNQPQHF. The CDR3 nucleotides are TGTGCCAGCAGCTTGGGGGGGGACGGGAATCAGCCCCAGCATTTT.

The rearrangement joins TRBV28 to TRBJ2-1, with D perhaps matching TRBD2 (8 bases). This CDR3 region has 17 residues. The germline V and J ends were trimmed by 5 bases and 7 bases, with 24 bases remaining between them. CDR1 is MDHEN and CDR2 is SYDVKM in the germline V gene. The CDR3 bases are TGTGCCAGCAGTCCACTAGGGACAGCGGGAGATGGTAATGAGCAGTTCTTC. This gives the protein CASSPLGTAGDGNEQFF.

This clone was observed once. The chain uses TRBV7-9 and TRBJ2-5; D gene uncertain. Germline V lookup: CDR1 SEHNR, CDR2 FQNEAQ (reference sequence). This CDR3 has 15 amino acids. V lost 2 bases to trimming and J lost 1 base, with 11 bases between them. As DNA, the CDR3 is TGTGCCAGCAGCTTAAGAGGCGGTGTCCAAGAGACCCAGTACTTC. Amino acid sequence: CASSLRGGVQETQYF.

The chain employs TRBV7-6 and TRBJ2-1, with 10 bases identical to TRBD2. Germline CDR1 SGHVS, CDR2 FNYEAQ. CDR3 length: 15 residues. V shed 1 base, J shed 9 bases, and the junction held 6 bases outside the gene matches. The CDR3 reads CASSLVASGSGEQFF. The CDR3 nucleotides read TGTGCCAGCAGCTTAGTTGCTAGCGGGAGTGGTGAGCAGTTCTTC. The variable domain in full, with the rest retrieved from reference TRBV7-6 and TRBJ2-1, is GAGVSQSPRYKVTKRGQDVALRCDPISGHVSLYWYRQALGQGPEFLTYFNYEAQQDKSGLPNDRFSAERPEGSISTLTIQRTEQRDSAMYRCASSLVASGSGEQFFGPGTRLTVL.

This rearrangement joins TRBV3-1 (or the pseudogene TRBV3-2) to TRBJ1-2; TRBD1 aligns across 8 bases. Losses at the gene ends were 4 bases for V and 4 bases for J; bases not matched to a gene: 5. This CDR3 has 14 residues. CDR1 and CDR2 (germline): LGHDT, YNNKEL (reference sequence). The CDR3 DNA reads TGTGCCAGCAGCCTCCGGACAGGGCGCTATGGCTACACCTTC. As protein: CASSLRTGRYGYTF.

This chain connects TRBV6-5 to TRBJ2-1; D is undetermined. V was clipped by 4 bases and J by 6 bases, with 13 bases between them. The CDR3 totals 14 residues. Germline V gene data show CDR1 as MNHEY and CDR2 as SVGAGI. This CDR3 is CASSWRHSVNEQFF. CDR3 in DNA: TGTGCCAGCAGTTGGCGGCATTCTGTCAATGAGCAGTTCTTC.

This clone was counted between two and nine times. The gene calls are TRBV5-1 and TRBJ2-7; 9 bases align to TRBD2. V dropped 7 bases and J dropped 6; count of bases not matched to a gene: 11. In germline, CDR1 is SGHRS, CDR2 YFSETQ. The CDR3 covers 14 residues. Here the CDR3 reads CASSIAGELLEQYF. In DNA form, the CDR3 reads TGCGCCAGCTCAATAGCGGGAGAATTACTCGAGCAGTACTTC.

The CDR3 region has the DNA TGTGCCTGGGACTGGAGCTCTGGAAACACCATATATTTT. It yields the protein CAWDWSSGNTIYF. The chain links TRBV30 to TRBJ1-3; D is undetermined. Germline lookup yields CDR1 GTSNPN and CDR2 SVGIG (reference sequence). This CDR3 has 13 amino acids. V lost 5 bases and J lost 0, with 8 bases in between.

The chain uses TRBV7-9 and TRBJ2-7, with 7 positions matching TRBD1. This CDR3 contains 12 residues. V lost 2 bases, J lost 13 bases, and 8 bases stayed unmatched. The germline V gene has CDR1 SEHNR and CDR2 FQNEAQ (reference sequence). CDR3: CASSLSYGQAYF. The CDR3 coding sequence is TGTGCCAGCAGCTTAAGTTATGGACAGGCATACTTC.